Listed below are T cell receptor beta chains from one sample, sequenced in a study of shared clonotypes between healthy human individuals. The method was immunoSEQ multiplex PCR; TCRdb's version includes in-frame clones alone and lacks a portion of them. This table has more than 2 million clones, just over 90% appearing once. Sequencing input: naive CD8+ T cells from PBMCs. The receptor set was obtained from a man younger than 35 in good health. Some clones in this sample may be carry-over from other donors' samples. Both conserved end residues are part of each CDR3. A D gene is named only where the DNA matches it firmly. The size field is filled for only some rows; it gives once, few, many or a size class.

j_call	clone_size	d_call	v_call	cdr3_nt	cdr3_aa
TRBJ2-1	NA	TRBD1	TRBV28	TGTGCCAGCAGTTTATCAGCCCCTATGACAGGGGTGATCTACAATGAGCAGTTCTTC	CASSLSAPMTGVIYNEQFF
TRBJ1-2	NA	TRBD1	TRBV29-1	TGCAGCGTTGACAGCACAGGGGCGGACTATGGCTACACCTTC	CSVDSTGADYGYTF
TRBJ2-5	NA	TRBD2	TRBV7-2	TGTGCCAGCAGCTTAGGAATTCGGGCGGGAGCGGGCCAAGAGACCCAGTACTTC	CASSLGIRAGAGQETQYF
TRBJ2-5	NA	TRBD2	TRBV4-2	TGTGCCAGCAGCCAAGACCTCGGGCGGGAGCGGCGAGAGACCCAGTACTTC	CASSQDLGRERRETQYF
TRBJ2-2	NA	NA	TRBV7-3	TGTGCCAGCAGTCCCAATGGAATGGGGTACACCGGGGAGCTGTTTTTT	CASSPNGMGYTGELFF
TRBJ1-2	NA	NA	TRBV7-9	TGTGCCAGCAGCGCCCCGGGACAAGCGTATGGCTACACCTTC	CASSAPGQAYGYTF
TRBJ1-2	NA	NA	TRBV19	TGTGCCAGTAGTGCGGGACGGGTATATGGCTACACCTTC	CASSAGRVYGYTF
TRBJ2-6	NA	NA	TRBV27	TGTGCCAGCCACCTTAGGGGGGCCAACGTCCTGACTTTC	CASHLRGANVLTF
TRBJ2-5	NA	NA	TRBV25-1	TGTGCCAGCAGTAGTAGGGCGGGGATTTTTCAAGAGACCCAGTACTTC	CASSSRAGIFQETQYF
TRBJ2-1	NA	TRBD1	TRBV9	TGTGCCAGCAGCATCGCGACAGGGGCCTACAATGAGCAGTTCTTC	CASSIATGAYNEQFF
TRBJ1-3	once	NA	TRBV27	TGTGCCAGCAGTTTCTATCCCTCTGGAAACACCATATATTTT	CASSFYPSGNTIYF
TRBJ2-1	once	NA	TRBV12-5	TGTGCTAGTGGTCTCGGGCAGGGCCGACGGTTCTTC	CASGLGQGRRFF
TRBJ1-1	NA	TRBD1	TRBV9	TGTGCCAGCAGCGAGGGACAGACTTTTCGGGAAGACACTGAAGCTTTCTTT	CASSEGQTFREDTEAFF
TRBJ2-7	NA	TRBD2	TRBV7-9	TGTGCCAGCAGCCTCCATCCTAATAGCGGGAGTGCCTACGAGCAGTACTTC	CASSLHPNSGSAYEQYF
TRBJ1-2	NA	NA	TRBV13	TGTGCCAGCAGCCCCCCTAATGAGCCCTATGGCTACACCTTC	CASSPPNEPYGYTF
TRBJ1-5	NA	TRBD1	TRBV28	TGTGCCAGCAGTTTTAAACAGGGGGCCAATCAGCCCCAGCATTTT	CASSFKQGANQPQHF
TRBJ2-3	once	NA	TRBV7-2	TGTGCCAGCAGCTTGTACATTACTAGCACAGATACGCAGTATTTT	CASSLYITSTDTQYF
TRBJ1-1	NA	NA	TRBV27	TGTGCCAGCAGTCACATCCGGGACCTAGGGACTGAAGCTTTCTTT	CASSHIRDLGTEAFF
TRBJ2-7	once	NA	TRBV20-1	TGCAGTGCTAGGGAGGGGTACGAGCAGTACTTC	CSAREGYEQYF
TRBJ1-1	NA	NA	TRBV6-1	TGTGCCAGCAGTGAAGCCAAAGCTTTCTTT	CASSEAKAFF
TRBJ2-7	NA	TRBD2	TRBV27	TGTGCCAGCAGTTCACTCACTAGCGGGCTTACCTACGAGCAGTACTTC	CASSSLTSGLTYEQYF
TRBJ1-5	NA	TRBD1	TRBV2	TGTGCCAGCAGCGAAGGTGTACAGGGGCCAAATCAGCCCCAGCATTTT	CASSEGVQGPNQPQHF
TRBJ2-7	NA	NA	TRBV7-9	TGTGCCAGCAGCTTAGCGGGGGTTTCCTACGAGCAGTACTTC	CASSLAGVSYEQYF
TRBJ1-5	few	NA	TRBV7-8	TGTGCCAGCAGCCCCCGACAGGCCCAGGAGTGGCCCCAGCATTTT	CASSPRQAQEWPQHF
TRBJ2-5	NA	NA	TRBV7-2	TGTGCCAGCAGCTTAGTGGGGGAGGGGGATGAGACCCAGTACTTC	CASSLVGEGDETQYF
TRBJ1-1	NA	TRBD1	TRBV7-9	TGTGCCAGCAGCTTAGTACAGGGGGCCAACACTGAAGCTTTCTTT	CASSLVQGANTEAFF
TRBJ1-4	NA	NA	TRBV15	TGTGCCACCAGCAGAACACCGGGGGGAACTAATGAAAAACTGTTTTTT	CATSRTPGGTNEKLFF
TRBJ1-3	NA	TRBD1	TRBV5-1	TGCGCCAGCAGCCCCGACAGGGGAAGTGGAAACACCATATATTTT	CASSPDRGSGNTIYF
TRBJ2-1	NA	NA	TRBV29-1	TGCAGCGTTCCGAAGGCTTACAATGAGCAGTTCTTC	CSVPKAYNEQFF
TRBJ1-1	NA	NA	TRBV5-6	TGTGCCAGCAGCTTGGGGGGCGGTCTAACTGAAGCTTTCTTT	CASSLGGGLTEAFF
TRBJ2-7	once	NA	TRBV5-4	TGTGCCAGCAGCTTGAGACTTGACTACGAGCAGTACTTC	CASSLRLDYEQYF
TRBJ2-7	NA	NA	TRBV4-2	TGTGCCAGCAGCCAAGATGCTGACAGGACCTACGAGCAGTACTTC	CASSQDADRTYEQYF
TRBJ2-7	NA	TRBD2	TRBV4-1	TGCGCCAGCAGCCATCCCACCCACGCCCAGGGCGGGGGGTCCTACGAGCAGTACTTC	CASSHPTHAQGGGSYEQYF
TRBJ2-3	NA	NA	TRBV12-2	TGTGCAAGTCGCTTAACGGTAGGCGGGAGGGACCGAGATACGCAGTATTTT	CASRLTVGGRDRDTQYF
TRBJ2-2	NA	NA	TRBV9	TGTGCCAGCAGCCCTAACACCGGGGAGCTGTTTTTT	CASSPNTGELFF
TRBJ2-1	NA	TRBD1	TRBV11-2	TGTGCCAGCAGTCCCCCCACAGGGGCCCCCTACAATGAGCAGTTCTTC	CASSPPTGAPYNEQFF
TRBJ1-2	NA	TRBD1	TRBV13	TGTGCCAGCAGCTTAGCCGGACAGGGGGTTTTCGGCTACACCTTC	CASSLAGQGVFGYTF
TRBJ2-7	NA	TRBD1	TRBV5-1	TGCGCCAGCAGCATCCCGGGACAGGGGATCCACGAGCAGTACTTC	CASSIPGQGIHEQYF
TRBJ2-1	NA	NA	TRBV11-3	TGTGCCAGCAGCCCGAGAGTTGGCAGGGGTTTAGCTATCGAGCAGTTCTTC	CASSPRVGRGLAIEQFF
TRBJ2-2	NA	TRBD1	TRBV5-6	TGTGCCAGCAGCTTGGGACAGGGATTCCCCGGGGAGCTGTTTTTT	CASSLGQGFPGELFF
TRBJ1-2	NA	NA	TRBV27	TGTGCCAGCAGTTTAGCGGGGGTCGGAATCTATGGCTACACCTTC	CASSLAGVGIYGYTF
TRBJ1-3	NA	NA	TRBV7-8	TGTGCCAGCAGCTTAGGGACTTCTGGAAACACCATATATTTT	CASSLGTSGNTIYF
TRBJ2-2	NA	NA	TRBV6-6	TGTGCCAGCAGTCTGACCGGGGAGCTGTTTTTT	CASSLTGELFF
TRBJ2-3	NA	TRBD2	TRBV7-9	TGTGCCAGCAGCTCTTCTAGCGGGAGTGATTGGGGCCCAGATACGCAGTATTTT	CASSSSSGSDWGPDTQYF
TRBJ2-3	NA	TRBD2	TRBV7-3	TGTGCCAGCAGCGCGACTAGCGGGCTAAGCACAGATACGCAGTATTTT	CASSATSGLSTDTQYF
TRBJ2-7	NA	TRBD2	TRBV29-1	TGCAGCGCCTACCTTAGCGGGAGGGCCGAGGTCGACGAGCAGTACTTC	CSAYLSGRAEVDEQYF
TRBJ2-7	once	NA	TRBV6-1	TGTGCCAGCGGGCTCAGGGGCTCCTACGAGCAGTACTTC	CASGLRGSYEQYF
TRBJ2-7	NA	NA	TRBV7-9	TGTGCCAGCAGCGCTTGGACAGTTGAATCCTACGAGCAGTACTTC	CASSAWTVESYEQYF
TRBJ1-1	NA	NA	TRBV30	TGTGCCTGGAGTCTAGGACAAGCGGAAGCTTTCTTT	CAWSLGQAEAFF
TRBJ2-7	NA	NA	TRBV11-2	TGTGCCAGCAGCTTAGCTTCTCGCTTCGAGCAGTACTTC	CASSLASRFEQYF
TRBJ2-7	NA	NA	TRBV7-3	TGTGCCAGCAGCCCCGGGGCTGCGAGCTCCTACGAGCAGTACTTC	CASSPGAASSYEQYF
TRBJ1-1	NA	NA	TRBV11-3	TGTGCCAGCAGCTTGAGGGGTGGTGAAGCTTTCTTT	CASSLRGGEAFF